These 32 T cell receptor beta chains originate from one sample sequenced in a study of blood T cell repertoires in COVID-19. Generated by immunoSEQ multiplex PCR, the TCRdb table keeps only in-frame clones and is missing some. The data show some 390,000 clones, roughly 86% seen once. Sample: PBMCs or T cells enriched from blood (not recorded which). The receptors were gathered from a woman aged 30 to 39 who had recovered from COVID-19.

The J gene is TRBJ1-5, the V gene TRBV24-1, with 8 bases fitting TRBD1. Germline assignment: CDR1 KGHDR and CDR2 SFDVKD. This CDR3 is 16 amino acids long. After removal of 4 bases from V and 1 base from J, the junction contained 5 bases not matched to a gene. CDR3 in DNA: TGTGCCACCAGTGACTCCCACAGGGGGAGCAATCAGCCCCAGCATTTT. Translation gives CATSDSHRGSNQPQHF.

This chain uses TRBV5-4 with TRBJ1-1, with D unresolved. The V end was cut by 2 bases, the J end by 1 base, with 9 bases between. From germline, CDR1 is SGHNT and CDR2 YYREEE (reference sequence). This CDR3 contains 14 residues. The CDR3 here is CASSLSLGNTEAFF. The CDR3 nucleotides read TGTGCCAGCAGCTTATCTCTAGGGAACACTGAAGCTTTCTTT.

CDR3: CASSSMRLAGTLTDTQYF. For the CDR3, the DNA is TGTGCCAGCAGTTCAATGCGGCTAGCGGGAACCCTTACAGATACGCAGTATTTT. This chain uses TRBV27 with TRBJ2-3, with 9 nucleotides matching TRBD2. The CDR3 length is 18 residues. With V trimmed by 4 bases and J by 3 bases, 14 bases remained unmatched. Germline V gene lookup returns CDR1 MNHEY and CDR2 SMNVEV (reference sequence).

V and J are TRBV19 and TRBJ1-1; D possibly corresponds to TRBD1 (6 bases). Trimming removed 3 bases at V and 1 base at J, with 12 bases between. CDR3 length: 15 amino acids. CDR1 LNHDA and CDR2 SQIVND come from the germline V gene (reference sequence). CDR3 amino acids: CASSISQGKNTEAFF. The CDR3 DNA reads TGTGCCAGTAGTATTAGTCAGGGGAAGAACACTGAAGCTTTCTTT. The full variable domain, completed using reference TRBV19 and TRBJ1-1, is DGGITQSPKYLFRKEGQNVTLSCEQNLNHDAMYWYRQDPGQGLRLIYYSQIVNDFQKGDIAEGYSVSREKKESFPLTVTSAQKNPTAFYLCASSISQGKNTEAFFGQGTRLTVV.

Only one count was recorded for this clone. V and J are TRBV9 and TRBJ2-5; possibly TRBD1 for D (6 bases). The V gene's germline CDR1 is SGDLS and CDR2 YYNGEE. Deletions cut 0 bases from V and 3 bases from J, with 15 bases between. The CDR3 sequence is 16 residues long. In DNA form, the CDR3 reads TGTGCCAGCAGCGTAGCCGGCAGGGGATACGAAGAGACCCAGTACTTC. Protein: CASSVAGRGYEETQYF.

The rearrangement joins TRBV7-9 to TRBJ1-2; TRBD1 might be the D (6 bases). The length of the CDR3 is 12 residues. V lost 6 bases, J lost 8 bases, and 13 bases lay in between. Germline assignment: CDR1 SEHNR and CDR2 FQNEAQ (reference sequence). The CDR3 coding sequence is TGTGCCAGCAGGTCTACAGGGACGGGCTACACCTTC. Its protein is CASRSTGTGYTF.

This chain connects TRBV11-2 to TRBJ1-1; 7 bases are a match to TRBD1. Trimming at V came to 4 bases and at J to 2 bases, leaving 7 bases not matched to a gene. This CDR3 comprises 15 residues. Germline V lookup: CDR1 SGHAT, CDR2 FQNNGV. The CDR3, as DNA: TGTGCCAGCAGCTGGACGACAGGGAGAAACACTGAAGCTTTCTTT. Translating it yields CASSWTTGRNTEAFF.

The chain uses TRBV4-1 and TRBJ2-7; 9 nucleotides agree with TRBD1. With V trimmed by 5 bases and J by 5 bases, 7 bases remained unmatched. The CDR3 covers 14 residues. The germline V gene has CDR1 MGHRA and CDR2 YSYEKL. CDR3 nucleotides: TGCGCCAGCAGCAAGGGGACAGGGCGAAACGAGCAGTACTTC. It translates to CASSKGTGRNEQYF.

This clone was seen only once. The rearrangement joins TRBV15 to TRBJ2-7; TRBD1 matches at 9 bases. CDR1 and CDR2 (germline): LNHNV, YYDKDF (reference sequence). The CDR3 spans 16 residues. With V trimmed by 3 bases and J by 5 bases, 11 bases remained unmatched. CDR3 in amino acids: CATSRGTGLPGDEQYF. DNA for the CDR3: TGTGCCACCAGCAGGGGGACAGGGCTCCCTGGAGACGAGCAGTACTTC. The whole variable domain, filled in from reference TRBV15 and TRBJ2-7, reads DAMVIQNPRYQVTQFGKPVTLSCSQTLNHNVMYWYQQKSSQAPKLLFHYYDKDFNNEADTPDNFQSRRPNTSFCFLDIRSPGLGDTAMYLCATSRGTGLPGDEQYFGPGTRLTVT.

The chain recombines TRBV4-1 with TRBJ1-6, with 8 bases matching TRBD1. The CDR3 contains 18 residues. CDR1 is MGHRA, CDR2 YSYEKL, per germline. V was pared by 3 bases and J by 9 bases, with 16 bases of the junction left unmatched. CDR3 residues: CASSQRGQAYRWISPLHF. The CDR3 bases are TGCGCCAGCAGCCAGAGGGGACAGGCCTATCGTTGGATTTCACCCCTCCACTTT.

The V call is TRBV19, the J call TRBJ1-5; the D gene is possibly TRBD1 (6 bases). From germline, CDR1 is LNHDA and CDR2 SQIVND (reference sequence). Trimming removed 7 bases at V and 4 bases at J, with 14 bases between. The CDR3 loop spans 14 amino acids. The CDR3 reads CASTATGQNQPQHF. Written as DNA, the CDR3 is TGTGCCAGTACTGCCACAGGGCAAAATCAGCCCCAGCATTTT.

The chain carries TRBV2 and TRBJ1-2; 8 bases agree with TRBD1. The junction had 5 bases not matched to a gene; V was cut back by 8 bases and J by 0 bases. CDR1 and CDR2 (germline): SNHLY, FYNNEI. CDR3 length equals 14 residues. This chain's CDR3 is CASRTGISNYGYTF. In nucleotides, the CDR3 is TGTGCCAGCCGGACAGGGATTTCTAACTATGGCTACACCTTC.

The J gene is TRBJ1-1, the V gene TRBV10-1; no clear D gene. The CDR3 is 14 amino acids. The V end was cut by 3 bases, the J end by 4 bases, with 12 bases between. Germline lookup yields CDR1 WNHNN and CDR2 SYGVQD (reference sequence). CDR3 nucleotide sequence: TGCGCCAGCAGTGAACGCGGATTCTCCACTGAAGCTTTCTTT. It specifies CASSERGFSTEAFF.

V usage is TRBV7-9 and J usage is TRBJ1-1; a weak D match, TRBD1 (5 bases). Trimming cost V 3 bases and J 2 bases, with 10 bases left between them. CDR1 and CDR2 from the germline V gene are SEHNR and FQNEAQ (reference sequence). The CDR3 sequence is 14 residues long. CDR3 amino acids: CASSFTRDNTEAFF. DNA of the CDR3: TGTGCCAGCAGCTTTACCAGGGATAACACTGAAGCTTTCTTT.

This clone is a singleton in its sample. This chain uses TRBV27 with TRBJ2-5; 10 bases are a match to TRBD2. The V and J ends lost 7 bases and 7 bases, in that order; junction bases with no gene match: 6. Germline-derived CDR1 and CDR2 are MNHEY and SMNVEV (reference sequence). The CDR3 extends over 13 amino acids. The CDR3 sequence: CASKTSGELTQYF. As DNA, the CDR3 is TGTGCCAGCAAAACTAGCGGGGAATTGACCCAGTACTTC.

The chain employs TRBV5-4 and TRBJ2-2; D not resolved. Germline V lookup: CDR1 SGHNT, CDR2 YYREEE (reference sequence). V was pared by 6 bases and J by 8 bases, with 8 bases between. There are 11 residues in the CDR3. CDR3 sequence (DNA): TGTGCCAGCATCCAGTCGGGGGAGCTGTTTTTT. Residues: CASIQSGELFF. The whole variable domain, remainder taken from reference TRBV5-4 and TRBJ2-2, is ETGVTQSPTHLIKTRGQQVTLRCSSQSGHNTVSWYQQALGQGPQFIFQYYREEENGRGNFPPRFSGLQFPNYSSELNVNALELDDSALYLCASIQSGELFFGEGSRLTVL.

This chain connects TRBV2 to TRBJ1-6; D is uncertain. V was clipped by 6 bases and J by 8 bases, with 11 bases between them. The CDR3 runs to 13 residues. Germline values: CDR1 SNHLY, CDR2 FYNNEI. The CDR3 protein is CASRTQVDSPLHF. DNA of the CDR3: TGTGCCAGCAGGACCCAGGTGGATTCACCCCTCCACTTT.

V usage is TRBV6-5 and J usage is TRBJ1-3; a possible D gene is TRBD1 (5 bases). In germline, CDR1 is MNHEY, CDR2 SVGAGI. Deletions cut 6 bases from V and 4 bases from J, with 16 bases between. The CDR3 loop spans 15 amino acids. The CDR3, as DNA: TGTGCCAGCAGGCCGGCGGGGGGGACGGGAAACACCATATATTTT. Translating gives CASRPAGGTGNTIYF.

The chain links TRBV30 to TRBJ1-4; TRBD1 might be the D (6 bases). Trimming took 1 base from V and 4 from J, leaving 16 bases between them. The CDR3 length is 16 residues. Germline V gene data show CDR1 as GTSNPN and CDR2 as SVGIG (reference sequence). DNA for the CDR3: TGTGCCTGGAGTGCCACAAACACAGGGCTTAATGAAAAACTGTTTTTT. This translates into CAWSATNTGLNEKLFF.

V and J are TRBV2 and TRBJ1-4; D is unresolved. Trimming stripped 7 bases from V and 0 bases from J, with 9 bases between. CDR1 is SNHLY and CDR2 is FYNNEI in the germline V gene. The CDR3 runs to 14 residues. CDR3 in DNA: TGTGCCAGCAAAGCGTCAGCAACTAATGAAAAACTGTTTTTT. Translating it yields CASKASATNEKLFF.

The genes are TRBV21-1 and TRBJ1-1; the D segment call TRBD1 is taken from the table without a DNA check. TRBV21-1 has pseudogene status. The CDR3 runs 15 residues. CDR3 in DNA: TGTGCCAGCAGCAAAGAACTCAGGAACAGCACTGAAGCTTTCTTT. This gives the protein CASSKELRNSTEAFF.

V and J are TRBV9 and TRBJ1-3; D is unresolved. This CDR3 spans 13 amino acids. Germline V gene sequence: CDR1 SGDLS, CDR2 YYNGEE. Trimming removed 3 bases from V and 3 bases from J, with 7 bases in between. The CDR3 coding sequence is TGTGCCAGCAGCGGACTGAGTGGAAACACCATATATTTT. Protein: CASSGLSGNTIYF.

J is TRBJ1-4 and V is TRBV5-1; 9 nucleotides agree with TRBD1. V lost 4 bases to trimming and J lost 5 bases; unmatched junction nucleotides: 6. From germline, CDR1 is SGHRS and CDR2 YFSETQ. The CDR3 contains 15 residues. CDR3 region: CASSGRTGENEKLFF. CDR3 bases: TGCGCCAGCAGCGGACGGACAGGGGAAAATGAAAAACTGTTTTTT.

The chain combines TRBV11-1 with TRBJ1-2, with a weak D call TRBD1 (5 bases). The ends were cut back, 5 bases at V and 8 bases at J, with 18 bases in the middle. CDR1 is SGHAT and CDR2 is FQDESV in the germline V gene (reference sequence). The CDR3 length is 14 residues. This CDR3 is CASSPNLRRGGYTF. The DNA for the CDR3 is TGTGCCAGCAGCCCTAACCTGAGAAGGGGCGGCTACACCTTC.

The chain links TRBV2 to TRBJ1-2; tentative D call: TRBD1 (5 bases). The germline gives CDR1 SNHLY, CDR2 FYNNEI. The CDR3 loop spans 16 amino acids. The germline V and J ends were trimmed by 4 bases and 3 bases, with 18 bases remaining between them. CDR3 sequence (DNA): TGTGCCAGCAGTGCGAAAGAGACAGAAGATCACTATGGCTACACCTTC. This codes for CASSAKETEDHYGYTF.

V usage is TRBV30 and J usage is TRBJ1-6, with 8 bases identical to TRBD1. This CDR3 is built from 14 residues. CDR1 is GTSNPN and CDR2 is SVGIG in the germline V gene (reference sequence). The J segment lost 10 bases and the V segment lost 4 bases, leaving 9 bases of the junction unmatched. The CDR3 DNA reads as TGTGCCTGGAACCCGGGACAGGTGGGCTCACCCCTCCACTTT. Translated, it gives CAWNPGQVGSPLHF.

The chain links TRBV6-2 or TRBV6-3 to TRBJ2-3; 7 bases fit TRBD2. Trimming removed 4 bases from V and 3 bases from J; junction bases left unmatched: 7. This CDR3 contains 15 residues. The germline V gene has CDR1 MNHEY and CDR2 SVGEGT. DNA of the CDR3: TGTGCCAGCAGTTCGACCAGCGGGGCGACAGATACGCAGTATTTT. Its translation is CASSSTSGATDTQYF.

This clone was counted once. This sequence joins TRBV11-1 and TRBJ2-7; D perhaps matches TRBD1 (5 bases). The CDR3 is 16 residues long. The V and J ends lost 1 base and 0 bases respectively, with 13 bases between them. The germline V gene has CDR1 SGHAT and CDR2 FQDESV (reference sequence). The CDR3: CASSLGQRSISYEQYF. The CDR3 nucleotides read TGTGCCAGCAGCTTAGGACAGAGATCAATCTCCTACGAGCAGTACTTC.

In this sample, this clone turned up once. This chain joins TRBV28 and TRBJ1-5; 8 positions agree with TRBD1. The CDR3 has 14 amino acids. With V trimmed by 7 bases and J by 6 bases, 8 bases remained unmatched. Per the germline V gene, CDR1 is MDHEN and CDR2 is SYDVKM. The DNA for the CDR3 is TGTGCCAGCAACGTCAGGGGGCCGTCTCAGCCCCAGCATTTT. This sequence encodes CASNVRGPSQPQHF.

The chain employs TRBV13 and TRBJ1-1; tentatively, D is TRBD1 (5 bases). V lost 0 bases and J 6 bases, leaving 11 bases between the germline ends. Germline lookup yields CDR1 PRHDT and CDR2 FYEKMQ (reference sequence). The length of the CDR3 is 14 residues. CDR3 coding DNA: TGTGCCAGCAGCTTAGGGATGGGGGGGGCTGAAGCTTTCTTT. Translating it yields CASSLGMGGAEAFF.

The V call is TRBV11-2, the J call TRBJ2-1, with 8 bases identical to TRBD1. Germline V gene data show CDR1 as SGHAT and CDR2 as FQNNGV. Trimming took 0 bases from V and 8 from J; bases not matched to a gene: 3. The CDR3 consists of 14 residues. CDR3 in amino acids: CASSLETGAYEQFF. The DNA for the CDR3 is TGTGCCAGCAGCTTAGAGACAGGGGCGTATGAGCAGTTCTTC.

The V gene is TRBV19, the J gene TRBJ2-3, with 8 bases lining up with TRBD2. The junction had 9 bases not matched to a gene; V was cut back by 6 bases and J by 4 bases. CDR1 and CDR2 (germline): LNHDA, SQIVND (reference sequence). This CDR3 region has 15 residues. As DNA, the CDR3 is TGTGCCAGTAGAGAGATAGCGGGACGCCCAGATACGCAGTATTTT. This translates into CASREIAGRPDTQYF.